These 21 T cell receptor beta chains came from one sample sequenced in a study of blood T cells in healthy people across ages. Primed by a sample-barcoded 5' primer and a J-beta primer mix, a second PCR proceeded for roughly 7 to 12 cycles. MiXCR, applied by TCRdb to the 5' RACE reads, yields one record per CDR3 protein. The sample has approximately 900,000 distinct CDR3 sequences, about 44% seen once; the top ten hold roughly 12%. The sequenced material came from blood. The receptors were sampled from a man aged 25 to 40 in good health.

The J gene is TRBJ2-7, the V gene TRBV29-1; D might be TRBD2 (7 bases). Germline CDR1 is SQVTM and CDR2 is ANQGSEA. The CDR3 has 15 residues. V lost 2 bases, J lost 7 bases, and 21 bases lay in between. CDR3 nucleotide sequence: TGCAGCGTTGAACCCCGCGGGGGCAAACGGGGAGAGCAGTACTTC. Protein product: CSVEPRGGKRGEQYF.

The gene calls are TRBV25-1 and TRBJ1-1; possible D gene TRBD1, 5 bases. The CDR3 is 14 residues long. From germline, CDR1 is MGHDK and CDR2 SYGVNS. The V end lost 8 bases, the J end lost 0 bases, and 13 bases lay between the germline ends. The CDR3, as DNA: TGTGCCAGCCGCAAACAGGAGCTGAACACTGAAGCTTTCTTT. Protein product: CASRKQELNTEAFF.

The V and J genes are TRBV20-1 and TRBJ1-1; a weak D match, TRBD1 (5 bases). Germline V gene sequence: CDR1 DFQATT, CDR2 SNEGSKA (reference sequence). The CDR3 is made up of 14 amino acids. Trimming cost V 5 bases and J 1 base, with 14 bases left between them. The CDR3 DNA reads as TGCAGTGCTGCCCCGGGGGAGCAGAACACTGAAGCTTTCTTT. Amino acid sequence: CSAAPGEQNTEAFF.

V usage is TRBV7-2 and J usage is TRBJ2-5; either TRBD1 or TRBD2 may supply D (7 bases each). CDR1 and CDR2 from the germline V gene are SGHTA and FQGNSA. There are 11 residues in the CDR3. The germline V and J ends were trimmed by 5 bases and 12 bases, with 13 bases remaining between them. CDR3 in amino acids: CASSQGGTEYF. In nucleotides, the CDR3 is TGTGCCAGCAGCCAGGGGGGGACGGAGTACTTC.

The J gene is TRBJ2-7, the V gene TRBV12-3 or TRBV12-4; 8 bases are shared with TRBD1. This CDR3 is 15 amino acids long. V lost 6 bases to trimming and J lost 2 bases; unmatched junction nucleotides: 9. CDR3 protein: CASSRVGTGAYEQYF. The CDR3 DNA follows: TGTGCCAGCAGCCGAGTAGGGACAGGAGCCTACGAGCAGTACTTC.

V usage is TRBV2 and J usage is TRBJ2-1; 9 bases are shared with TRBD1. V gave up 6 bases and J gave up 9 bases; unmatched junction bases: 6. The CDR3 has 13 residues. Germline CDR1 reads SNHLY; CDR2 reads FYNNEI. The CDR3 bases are TGTGCCAGCAGCGAACAGGGGGCCGGTGAGCAGTTCTTC. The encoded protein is CASSEQGAGEQFF.

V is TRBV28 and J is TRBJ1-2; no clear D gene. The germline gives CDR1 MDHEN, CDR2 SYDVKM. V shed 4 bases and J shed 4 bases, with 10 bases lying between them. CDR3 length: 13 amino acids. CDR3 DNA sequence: TGTGCCAGCAGTTCTACGACCTTCTATGGCTACACCTTC. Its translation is CASSSTTFYGYTF.

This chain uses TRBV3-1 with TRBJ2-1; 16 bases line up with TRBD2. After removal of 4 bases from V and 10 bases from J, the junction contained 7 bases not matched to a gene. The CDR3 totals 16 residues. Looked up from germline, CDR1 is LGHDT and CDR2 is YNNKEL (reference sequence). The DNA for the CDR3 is TGTGCCAGCAGCCGGGGACTAGCGGGGGGGCCTTTAGAGCAGTTCTTC. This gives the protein CASSRGLAGGPLEQFF.

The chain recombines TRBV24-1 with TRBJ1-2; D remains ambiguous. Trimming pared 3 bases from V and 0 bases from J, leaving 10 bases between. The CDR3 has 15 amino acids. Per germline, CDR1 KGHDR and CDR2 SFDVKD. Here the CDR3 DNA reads TGTGCCACCAGTGATGATGGGCCAGCTAACTATGGCTACACCTTC. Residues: CATSDDGPANYGYTF.

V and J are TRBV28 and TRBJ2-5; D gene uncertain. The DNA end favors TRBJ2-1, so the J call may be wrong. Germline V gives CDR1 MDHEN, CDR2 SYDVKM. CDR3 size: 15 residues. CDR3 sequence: CASSTMVERQETQFF. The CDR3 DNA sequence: TGTGCCAGCAGTACGATGGTAGAAAGGCAAGAGACCCAGTTCTTC.

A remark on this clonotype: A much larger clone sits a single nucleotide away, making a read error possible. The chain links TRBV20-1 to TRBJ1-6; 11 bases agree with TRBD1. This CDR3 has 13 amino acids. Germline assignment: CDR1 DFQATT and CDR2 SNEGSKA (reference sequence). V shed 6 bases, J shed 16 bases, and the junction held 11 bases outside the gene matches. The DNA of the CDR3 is TGCAGTGCGGAGGGACAGGGGGGTAGCGATCTCCACTTT. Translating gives CSAEGQGGSDLHF.

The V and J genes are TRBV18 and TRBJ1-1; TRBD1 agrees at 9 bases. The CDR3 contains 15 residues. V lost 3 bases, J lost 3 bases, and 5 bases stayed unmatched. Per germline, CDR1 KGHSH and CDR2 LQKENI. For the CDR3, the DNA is TGTGCCAGCTCACCGAACAGGGGGCACTACACTGAAGCTTTCTTT. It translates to CASSPNRGHYTEAFF.

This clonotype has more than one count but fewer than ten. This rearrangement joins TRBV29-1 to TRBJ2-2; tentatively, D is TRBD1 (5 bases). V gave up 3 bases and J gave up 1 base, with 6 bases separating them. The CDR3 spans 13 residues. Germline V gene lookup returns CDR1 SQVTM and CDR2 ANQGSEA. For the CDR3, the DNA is TGCAGCGTTGATGGACAGAACACCGGGGAGCTGTTTTTT. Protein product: CSVDGQNTGELFF.

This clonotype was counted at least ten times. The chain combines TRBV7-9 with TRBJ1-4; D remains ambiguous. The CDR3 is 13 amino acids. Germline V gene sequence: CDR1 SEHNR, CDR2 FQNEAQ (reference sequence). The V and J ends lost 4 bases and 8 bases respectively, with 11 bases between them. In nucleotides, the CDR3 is TGTGCCAGCAGCTCAGCGGGTCGGGAAAAACTGTTTTTT. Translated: CASSSAGREKLFF.

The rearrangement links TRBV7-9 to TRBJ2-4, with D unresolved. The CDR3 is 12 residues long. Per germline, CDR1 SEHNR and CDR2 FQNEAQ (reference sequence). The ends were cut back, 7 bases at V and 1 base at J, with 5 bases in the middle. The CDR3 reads CASKGAKNIQYF. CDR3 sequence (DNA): TGTGCCAGCAAAGGGGCCAAAAACATTCAGTACTTC.

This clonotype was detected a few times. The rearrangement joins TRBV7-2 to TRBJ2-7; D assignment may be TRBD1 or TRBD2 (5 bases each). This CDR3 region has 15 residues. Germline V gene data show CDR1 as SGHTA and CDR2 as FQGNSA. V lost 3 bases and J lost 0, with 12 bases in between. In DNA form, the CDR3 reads TGTGCCAGCAGCTTTGGGGGTCCCACCTCCTACGAGCAGTACTTC. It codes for CASSFGGPTSYEQYF.

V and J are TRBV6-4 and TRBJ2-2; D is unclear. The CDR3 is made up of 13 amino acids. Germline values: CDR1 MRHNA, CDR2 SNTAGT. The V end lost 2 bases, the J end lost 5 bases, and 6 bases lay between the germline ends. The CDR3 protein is CASSDQQTGELFF. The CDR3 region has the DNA TGTGCCAGCAGTGACCAGCAAACCGGGGAGCTGTTTTTT.

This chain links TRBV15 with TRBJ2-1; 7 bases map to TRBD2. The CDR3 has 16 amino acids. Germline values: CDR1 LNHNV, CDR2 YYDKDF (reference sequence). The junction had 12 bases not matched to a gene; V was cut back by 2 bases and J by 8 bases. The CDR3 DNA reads TGTGCCACCAGCAGAAGCGCTCGCGGGAGCAGCGATGAGCAGTTCTTC. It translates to CATSRSARGSSDEQFF.

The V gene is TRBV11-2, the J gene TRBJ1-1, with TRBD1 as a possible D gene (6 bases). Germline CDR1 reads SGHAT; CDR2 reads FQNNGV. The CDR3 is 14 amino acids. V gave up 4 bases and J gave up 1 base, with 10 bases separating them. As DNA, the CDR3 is TGTGCCAGCAGCTGGGGACATTCGAACACTGAAGCTTTCTTT. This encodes CASSWGHSNTEAFF.

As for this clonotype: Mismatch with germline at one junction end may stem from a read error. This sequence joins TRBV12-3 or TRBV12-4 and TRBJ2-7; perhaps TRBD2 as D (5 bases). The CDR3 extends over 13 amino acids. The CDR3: CASLSPSSDEQYF. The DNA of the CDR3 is TGTGCCAGCCTCTCCCCTAGCTCCGACGAGCAGTACTTC.

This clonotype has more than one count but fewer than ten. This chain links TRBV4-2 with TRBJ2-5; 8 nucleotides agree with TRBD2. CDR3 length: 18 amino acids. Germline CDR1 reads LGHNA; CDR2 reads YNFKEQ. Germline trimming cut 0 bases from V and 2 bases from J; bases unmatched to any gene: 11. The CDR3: CASSQDWLRGGPQETQYF. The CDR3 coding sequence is TGTGCCAGCAGCCAAGATTGGCTCCGGGGGGGCCCTCAAGAGACCCAGTACTTC.